The next 28 T cell receptor beta chains were all read from a single sample in a study of CD4 T cells in relation to SARS-CoV-2 and coronaviruses. CD4+ T cells from unexposed donors were obtained before the COVID-19 pandemic (2011-2018). CD4+ T cells were isolated from the cells after 10 days of culture. The table came from immunoSEQ multiplex PCR; TCRdb's copy has only in-frame clones and leaves some out. Here the sample spans about 18,000 clones, roughly 80% being singletons. These receptors lack a known antigen. The sample comprised CD4+ T cells from PBMCs, cultured in vitro. Every receptor here comes from a human donor in good health.

The CDR3 coding sequence is TGTGCCAGTAGGTCGGCGACACCTAGCAATCAGCCCCAGCATTTT. Translating gives CASRSATPSNQPQHF. The V call is TRBV19, the J call TRBJ1-5; no firm D call. V was pared by 6 bases and J by 0 bases, with 12 bases between. CDR1 and CDR2 (germline): LNHDA, SQIVND (reference sequence). The CDR3 is 15 residues long.

V is TRBV5-8 and J is TRBJ2-1; 10 bases are shared with TRBD2. J gave up 9 bases and V 1 base, and 7 bases lay outside the gene matches. CDR1 is SGHTS, CDR2 YDEGEE, per germline. This CDR3 has 15 amino acids. The CDR3 region has the DNA TGTGCCAGCAGCTTGATCCTAGCGGGAGTAATTGAGCAGTTCTTC. Translating gives CASSLILAGVIEQFF.

J is TRBJ2-2 and V is TRBV18; D is tentatively TRBD1 or TRBD2 (5 bases each). The CDR3 loop spans 13 amino acids. Deletions cut 2 bases from V and 14 bases from J, with 15 bases between. Germline values: CDR1 KGHSH, CDR2 LQKENI. CDR3 bases: TGTGCCAGCTCACCAGAATCGACCGGGGCCCTGTTTTTT. Its translation is CASSPESTGALFF.

This clone was counted once. J is TRBJ1-2 and V is TRBV19; D remains unclear. The ends were cut back, 3 bases at V and 0 bases at J, with 11 bases in the middle. This CDR3 region has 15 residues. CDR1 and CDR2 (germline): LNHDA, SQIVND (reference sequence). Here the CDR3 reads CASSMATDSNYGYTF. The CDR3 DNA is TGTGCCAGTAGTATGGCCACAGATTCTAACTATGGCTACACCTTC.

The chain combines TRBV5-1 with TRBJ2-3; 8 bases align to TRBD1. This CDR3 has 15 residues. V shed 3 bases, J shed 2 bases, and the junction held 5 bases outside the gene matches. Germline CDR1 is SGHRS and CDR2 is YFSETQ. Here the CDR3 DNA reads TGCGCCAGCAGCTACGACAGGGGTAACACAGATACGCAGTATTTT. Protein product: CASSYDRGNTDTQYF.

The chain couples TRBV27 to TRBJ2-7; weak D call: TRBD1 (6 bases). Between the trimmed V and J ends, which lost 2 bases and 2 bases, there was a span of 7 bases. This CDR3 region has 13 residues. CDR1 MNHEY and CDR2 SMNVEV come from the germline V gene (reference sequence). The CDR3 sequence: CASSLGQPYEQYF. CDR3 in DNA: TGTGCCAGCAGTTTAGGACAGCCCTACGAGCAGTACTTC.

V usage is TRBV21-1 and J usage is TRBJ2-2; TRBD1, the table's D call, lacks a check against the DNA. TRBV21-1 is given as a pseudogene. There are 15 residues in the CDR3. Here the CDR3 reads CASSVGTGFPGELFF. The CDR3 nucleotides are TGTGCCAGCAGCGTAGGGACAGGGTTCCCCGGGGAGCTGTTTTTT.

The genes are TRBV28 and TRBJ1-5; D is ambiguous. There are 13 residues in the CDR3. The germline CDR1 and CDR2 sequences are MDHEN and SYDVKM. The V and J ends lost 6 bases and 6 bases respectively, with 12 bases between them. The CDR3 bases are TGTGCCAGCAGAAGGCCCGGGATTCAGCCCCAGCATTTT. Its translation: CASRRPGIQPQHF.

The chain uses TRBV4-1 and TRBJ2-5, with D tentatively TRBD2 (6 bases). V gave up 4 bases and J gave up 5 bases, with 20 bases separating them. The CDR3 loop spans 16 amino acids. Germline values: CDR1 MGHRA, CDR2 YSYEKL. The CDR3 spells CASSPPILAKGETQYF. The DNA for the CDR3 is TGCGCCAGCAGCCCACCGATCCTAGCGAAGGGGGAGACCCAGTACTTC.

This chain connects TRBV5-1 to TRBJ2-1; D perhaps matches TRBD1 (6 bases). Germline lookup yields CDR1 SGHRS and CDR2 YFSETQ. V lost 4 bases, J lost 4 bases, and 12 bases lay in between. The CDR3 has 14 residues. Written as DNA, the CDR3 is TGCGCCAGCAGCGCCGGGACATTATACAATGAGCAGTTCTTC. Its protein product is CASSAGTLYNEQFF.

The chain joins TRBV5-4 to TRBJ1-1; D gene ambiguous. This CDR3 spans 15 amino acids. Germline CDR1 and CDR2: SGHNT and YYREEE (reference sequence). V lost 4 bases to trimming and J lost 4 bases, with 17 bases between them. The CDR3, as DNA: TGTGCCAGCAGCCCCCCAGGAGATTTGATCACTGAAGCTTTCTTT. Its protein product is CASSPPGDLITEAFF.

As DNA, the CDR3 is TGCGCCAGCAGCCAAGATTCCGGGGAAGAGACCCAGTACTTC. This translates into CASSQDSGEETQYF. This chain uses TRBV4-1 with TRBJ2-5, with D possibly being TRBD2 (5 bases). The CDR3 totals 14 residues. V was trimmed by 0 bases and J by 3 bases, leaving 8 bases between them. Looked up from germline, CDR1 is MGHRA and CDR2 is YSYEKL.

The chain employs TRBV5-1 and TRBJ1-4, with a possible D match to TRBD1 (5 bases). The V and J ends lost 3 bases and 2 bases respectively, with 11 bases between them. This CDR3 spans 15 amino acids. Per the germline V gene, CDR1 is SGHRS and CDR2 is YFSETQ. CDR3: CASSWGQGTNEKLFF. The CDR3 DNA reads as TGCGCCAGCAGCTGGGGTCAGGGTACTAATGAAAAACTGTTTTTT.

This chain links TRBV11-2 with TRBJ1-1; 7 bases fit TRBD1. J gave up 5 bases and V 1 base, and 13 bases lay outside the gene matches. The CDR3 sequence is 17 residues long. From germline, CDR1 is SGHAT and CDR2 FQNNGV. CDR3 loop: CASSLGRTYRQGTEAFF. CDR3 DNA: TGTGCCAGCAGCTTAGGTCGCACTTACCGACAGGGAACTGAAGCTTTCTTT.

The chain recombines TRBV7-2 with TRBJ2-1; no reliable D call. This CDR3 is built from 12 residues. V was trimmed by 3 bases and J by 7 bases, leaving 7 bases between them. Germline-derived CDR1 and CDR2 are SGHTA and FQGNSA. The CDR3 DNA sequence: TGTGCCAGCAGCTTCTTGTCGAATGAGCAGTTCTTC. This codes for CASSFLSNEQFF.

This sequence joins TRBV28 and TRBJ2-7, with D maybe TRBD2 (5 bases). The CDR3 covers 15 residues. Trimming pared 8 bases from V and 2 bases from J, leaving 19 bases between. Germline CDR1 reads MDHEN; CDR2 reads SYDVKM. DNA of the CDR3: TGTGCCAGCCGAATCGCTCCCGGGAATACCTACGAGCAGTACTTC. Amino acid sequence: CASRIAPGNTYEQYF.

This chain connects TRBV18 to TRBJ2-1, with 8 bases lining up with TRBD2. The ends lost 6 bases at V and 5 bases at J; junction bases unmatched: 12. CDR1 KGHSH and CDR2 LQKENI come from the germline V gene. The CDR3 extends over 16 amino acids. CDR3 residues: CASSPGGLGANNEQFF. The CDR3 coding sequence is TGTGCCAGCTCTCCTGGGGGACTAGGAGCAAACAATGAGCAGTTCTTC.

The chain has TRBV18 and TRBJ2-2, with D possibly being TRBD2 (6 bases). Trimming pared 6 bases from V and 2 bases from J, leaving 16 bases between. The germline gives CDR1 KGHSH, CDR2 LQKENI. The CDR3 contains 16 residues. CDR3: CASSLLGGTNTGELFF. In nucleotides, the CDR3 is TGTGCCAGCTCCCTCTTGGGCGGGACCAACACCGGGGAGCTGTTTTTT. The whole variable domain, filled in from reference TRBV18 and TRBJ2-2, reads NAGVMQNPRHLVRRRGQEARLRCSPMKGHSHVYWYRQLPEEGLKFMVYLQKENIIDESGMPKERFSAEFPKEGPSILRIQQVVRGDSAAYFCASSLLGGTNTGELFFGEGSRLTVL.

This clone appeared once. J is TRBJ2-2 and V is TRBV10-1; D not resolved. The CDR3 is 13 amino acids. V was pared by 1 base and J by 5 bases, with 5 bases between. CDR1 is WNHNN, CDR2 SYGVQD, per germline (reference sequence). In DNA, the CDR3 is TGCGCCAGCAGTGAGTGGGGTACCGGGGAGCTGTTTTTT. Translation gives CASSEWGTGELFF.

This clone was observed a few times. The gene calls are TRBV19 and TRBJ2-2, with 10 bases aligning to TRBD2. CDR1 and CDR2 from the germline V gene are LNHDA and SQIVND (reference sequence). The trim removed 7 bases at V and 5 bases at J, leaving 4 bases unmatched. The CDR3 extends over 14 amino acids. This CDR3 is CASIASGRTGELFF. The DNA of the CDR3 is TGTGCCAGTATCGCTAGCGGGAGAACCGGGGAGCTGTTTTTT.

This chain links TRBV11-2 with TRBJ2-7; TRBD1 matches 7 bases. This CDR3 has 16 amino acids. CDR1 SGHAT and CDR2 FQNNGV come from the germline V gene. The J segment lost 5 bases and the V segment lost 5 bases, leaving 15 bases of the junction unmatched. CDR3 in amino acids: CASSTLTGRPSNEQYF. The DNA of the CDR3 is TGTGCCAGCAGCACATTGACAGGGCGACCCTCTAACGAGCAGTACTTC.

CDR3 in amino acids: CASSLVLRLAGVGETQYF. CDR3 bases: TGTGCCAGCAGCTTAGTTTTGCGACTAGCGGGAGTAGGAGAGACCCAGTACTTC. The chain has TRBV7-9 and TRBJ2-5; 12 positions match TRBD2. This CDR3 region has 18 residues. J was trimmed by 4 bases and V by 1 base; bases with no gene match: 10. The germline V gene has CDR1 SEHNR and CDR2 FQNEAQ (reference sequence).

This clone was counted between two and nine times. The chain carries TRBV5-1 and TRBJ1-6, with TRBD1 as a possible D gene (6 bases). Germline CDR1 reads SGHRS; CDR2 reads YFSETQ. The CDR3 consists of 16 residues. Trimming took off 0 bases at V and 7 bases at J, with 14 bases between the two ends. The CDR3 bases are TGCGCCAGCAGCTTGGAAGGGGGAACTCTCAATTCACCCCTCCACTTT. Its protein product is CASSLEGGTLNSPLHF.

The CDR3 region has the DNA TGTGCCAGCAGTGATACCCACAGGGGGTATAATTCACCCCTCCACTTT. Its translation is CASSDTHRGYNSPLHF. This rearrangement joins TRBV2 to TRBJ1-6, with 8 bases lining up with TRBD1. Losses at the gene ends were 3 bases for V and 4 bases for J; bases not matched to a gene: 5. Germline V gene sequence: CDR1 SNHLY, CDR2 FYNNEI. CDR3 length: 16 residues.

The J gene is TRBJ2-1, the V gene TRBV30, with 10 bases lining up with TRBD2. The germline gives CDR1 GTSNPN, CDR2 SVGIG (reference sequence). The CDR3 extends over 14 amino acids. The V and J ends lost 3 bases and 7 bases, in that order; junction bases with no gene match: 6. The CDR3 nucleotides are TGTGCCTGGAGGAAAGCGGGAGGGACAAATGAGCAGTTCTTC. This translates into CAWRKAGGTNEQFF.

The genes are TRBV5-1 and TRBJ1-1; 8 bases are a match to TRBD1. J was trimmed by 10 bases and V by 0 bases; bases with no gene match: 8. The CDR3 loop spans 14 amino acids. Germline assignment: CDR1 SGHRS and CDR2 YFSETQ. CDR3 sequence: CASSLGRGHSGAFF. CDR3 in DNA: TGCGCCAGCAGCTTGGGCAGGGGGCATTCTGGAGCTTTCTTT.

The V gene is TRBV28, the J gene TRBJ1-5, with a tentative D call TRBD1 (5 bases). Germline CDR1 reads MDHEN; CDR2 reads SYDVKM. V lost 5 bases and J lost 4, with 18 bases in between. The CDR3 length is 16 residues. CDR3 sequence: CASSTIRGVSNQPQHF. The CDR3 DNA reads as TGTGCCAGCAGTACCATCCGGGGGGTGTCGAATCAGCCCCAGCATTTT. Supplemented by reference TRBV28 and TRBJ1-5, the full variable domain reads DVKVTQSSRYLVKRTGEKVFLECVQDMDHENMFWYRQDPGLGLRLIYFSYDVKMKEKGDIPEGYSVSREKKERFSLILESASTNQTSMYLCASSTIRGVSNQPQHFGDGTRLSIL.

This chain links TRBV3-1 (or the pseudogene TRBV3-2) with TRBJ1-2; no clear D. The CDR3 is made up of 14 amino acids. V lost 1 base and J 8 bases, leaving 14 bases between the germline ends. Germline CDR1 is LGHDT and CDR2 is YNNKEL (reference sequence). CDR3 loop: CASSQGDAFRGYTF. DNA for the CDR3: TGTGCCAGCAGCCAAGGGGATGCGTTCCGCGGCTACACCTTC.